This T cell receptor beta chain originates from a study of patients and donors after allogeneic stem cell transplantation. Via MiXCR, TCRdb re-called the RT-PCR reads, giving one row per CDR3 protein. In the table there are roughly 880,000 distinct CDR3 sequences, about 20% of which are singletons. Germline assignment: CDR1 LNHNV and CDR2 YYDKDF (reference sequence). The junction had 5 bases not matched to a gene; V was cut back by 1 base and J by 4 bases. CDR3 length: 15 amino acids. The sequenced sample was blood, either unsorted or a sorted T cell fraction (not recorded which). The receptor was derived from a human donor who was either an allogeneic HSCT recipient or a stem cell or donor lymphocyte infusion donor (not recorded which). It is not recorded whose cells these are; they may come from a transplant donor. The J gene is TRBJ1-2, the V gene TRBV15, with 8 positions matching TRBD1. This CDR3 reads CATSRAFGQGYGYTF. The CDR3 DNA reads as TGTGCCACCAGCAGAGCCTTCGGACAGGGCTATGGCTACACCTTC. The full variable domain, with the rest looked up from reference TRBV15 and TRBJ1-2, is DAMVIQNPRYQVTQFGKPVTLSCSQTLNHNVMYWYQQKSSQAPKLLFHYYDKDFNNEADTPDNFQSRRPNTSFCFLDIRSPGLGDTAMYLCATSRAFGQGYGYTFGSGTRLTVV.